This T cell receptor beta chain was sequenced during a study of post-analysis software for immune sequencing data. With respect to this clonotype: The antigen is undetermined.

Tagging with unique molecular identifiers was a feature of the TCR beta cDNA libraries. MiXCR, run by TCRdb on the PCR reads, gives a single entry per CDR3 protein. The table includes about 430,000 distinct CDR3 sequences, approximately 39% detected once. The CDR3 length is 18 residues. The germline V gene has CDR1 LNHNV and CDR2 YYDKDF (reference sequence). J lost 7 bases, V lost 0 bases, and 17 bases had no gene match. Study observations and caveats: TRBV5-6, TRBV5-1 and TRBV20-1 were among roughly 5 TRBV segments more frequent in patients than controls.

The sequencing input was blood. The chain employs TRBV15 and TRBJ2-7; 8 bases fit TRBD2. This TCR was recovered from a girl aged 2-10 years with multiple sclerosis. This CDR3 reads CATSRDLYRGLVGNEQYF. The CDR3 bases are TGTGCCACCAGCAGAGATCTGTACCGGGGACTAGTTGGCAATGAGCAGTACTTC.